This T cell receptor (beta chain) was recorded in a study of CD8+ T cells in alopecia areata. Treatment here: oral pan-JAK inhibitor, 5-10 mg twice daily. In alopecia areata patients, both lesional scalp punch biopsies and peripheral blood were collected. V was cut by 7 bases and J by 0 bases, with 16 bases left in between. The CDR3 runs to 15 residues. Germline V gene lookup returns CDR1 SQVTM and CDR2 ANQGSEA. RNA was extracted and reverse transcribed into cDNA as the sequencing template. The data were produced by immunoSEQ multiplex PCR, yet TCRdb's version contains in-frame clones alone and is incomplete. Of about 160,000 clones detected, 65% appear once; the ten largest clones hold 0.9% to 1%.

Specimen: CD4+ T cells sorted from blood, collected at week 4, from a patient treated with tofacitinib. The sequence derives from a human donor with alopecia areata. This chain links TRBV29-1 with TRBJ2-1; TRBD2 is a possible D gene (5 bases). The CDR3 loop is CSAEGEVYSYNEQFF. The CDR3 region has the DNA TGCAGCGCCGAGGGAGAGGTTTACTCCTACAATGAGCAGTTCTTC.